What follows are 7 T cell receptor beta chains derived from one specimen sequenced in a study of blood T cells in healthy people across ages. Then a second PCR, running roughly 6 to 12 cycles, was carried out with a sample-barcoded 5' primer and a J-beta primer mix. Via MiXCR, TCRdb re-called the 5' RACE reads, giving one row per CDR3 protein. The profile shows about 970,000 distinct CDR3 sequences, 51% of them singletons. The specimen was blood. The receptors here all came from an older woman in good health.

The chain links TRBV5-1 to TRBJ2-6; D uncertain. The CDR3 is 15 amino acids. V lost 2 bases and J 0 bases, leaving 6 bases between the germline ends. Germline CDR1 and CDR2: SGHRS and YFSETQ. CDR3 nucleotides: TGCGCCAGCAGCTTTCGGATCTCTGGGGCCAACGTCCTGACTTTC. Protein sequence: CASSFRISGANVLTF.

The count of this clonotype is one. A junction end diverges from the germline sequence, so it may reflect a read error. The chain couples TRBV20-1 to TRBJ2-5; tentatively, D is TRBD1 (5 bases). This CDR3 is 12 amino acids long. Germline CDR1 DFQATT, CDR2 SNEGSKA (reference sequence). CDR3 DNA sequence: TGCAGTGCTGACAGCCTCCAAGAGACCCGGTACTTC. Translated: CSADSLQETRYF.

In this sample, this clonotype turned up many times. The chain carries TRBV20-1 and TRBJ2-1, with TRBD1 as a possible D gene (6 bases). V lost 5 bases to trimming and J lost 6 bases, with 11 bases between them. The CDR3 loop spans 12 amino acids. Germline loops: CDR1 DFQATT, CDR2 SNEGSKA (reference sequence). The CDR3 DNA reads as TGCAGTGCTGAGGACAGAGGCAATGAGCAGTTCTTC. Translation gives CSAEDRGNEQFF.

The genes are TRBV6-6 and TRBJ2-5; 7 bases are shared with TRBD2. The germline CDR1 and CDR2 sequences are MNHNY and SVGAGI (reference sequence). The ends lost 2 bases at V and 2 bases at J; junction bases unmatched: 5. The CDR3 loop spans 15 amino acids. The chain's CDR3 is CASSYPGLEQETQYF. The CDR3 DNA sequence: TGTGCCAGCAGTTACCCAGGACTAGAACAAGAGACCCAGTACTTC.

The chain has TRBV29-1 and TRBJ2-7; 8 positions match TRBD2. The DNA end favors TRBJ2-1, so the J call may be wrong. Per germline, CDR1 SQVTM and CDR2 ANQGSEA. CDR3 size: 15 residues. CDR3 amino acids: CSVAERAGDGNEQFF. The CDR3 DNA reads TGCAGCGTTGCCGAACGAGCGGGAGATGGCAACGAGCAGTTCTTC.

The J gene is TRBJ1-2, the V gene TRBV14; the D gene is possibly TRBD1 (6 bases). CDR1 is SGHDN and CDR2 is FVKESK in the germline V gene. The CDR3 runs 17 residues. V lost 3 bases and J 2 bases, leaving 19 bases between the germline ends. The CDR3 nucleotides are TGTGCCAGCAGCCAGTACCCTCTTAGCGGACAGAACTATGGCTACACCTTC. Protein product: CASSQYPLSGQNYGYTF.

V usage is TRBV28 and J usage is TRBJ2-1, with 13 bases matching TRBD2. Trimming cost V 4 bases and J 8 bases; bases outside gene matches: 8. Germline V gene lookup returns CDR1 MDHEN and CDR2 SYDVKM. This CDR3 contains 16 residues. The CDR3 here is CASSSPLAGGPDEQFF. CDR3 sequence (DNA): TGTGCCAGCAGTTCCCCACTAGCGGGAGGGCCGGATGAGCAGTTCTTC.